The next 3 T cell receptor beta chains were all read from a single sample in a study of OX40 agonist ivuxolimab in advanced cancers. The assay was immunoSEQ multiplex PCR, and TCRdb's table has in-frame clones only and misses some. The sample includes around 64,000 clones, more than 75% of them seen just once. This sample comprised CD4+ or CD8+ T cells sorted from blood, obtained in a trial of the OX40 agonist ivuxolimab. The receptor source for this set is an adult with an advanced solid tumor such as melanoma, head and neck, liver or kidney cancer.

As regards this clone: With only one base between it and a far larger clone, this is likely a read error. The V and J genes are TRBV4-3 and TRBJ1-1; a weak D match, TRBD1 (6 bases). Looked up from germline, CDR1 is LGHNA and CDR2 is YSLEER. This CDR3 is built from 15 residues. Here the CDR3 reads CASSLEPGADTEAFF. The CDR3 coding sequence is TGCGCCAGCAGCTTGGAGCCAGGGGCGGACACTGAAGCCTTCTTT.

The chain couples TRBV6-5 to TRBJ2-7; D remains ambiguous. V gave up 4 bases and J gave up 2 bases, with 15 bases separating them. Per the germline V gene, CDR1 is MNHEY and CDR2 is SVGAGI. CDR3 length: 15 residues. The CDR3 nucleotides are TGTGCCAGCAGTTCCCCCCGGAGAAATCCCTACGAGCAGTACTTC. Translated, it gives CASSSPRRNPYEQYF.

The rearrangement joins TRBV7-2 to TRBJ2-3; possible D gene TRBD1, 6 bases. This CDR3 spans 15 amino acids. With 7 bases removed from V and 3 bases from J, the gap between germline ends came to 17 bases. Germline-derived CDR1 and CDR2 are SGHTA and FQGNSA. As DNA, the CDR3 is TGTGCCAGCAACGAACAGGGTGGCGATACAGATACGCAGTATTTT. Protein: CASNEQGGDTDTQYF.